These T cell receptor beta chains were read from a single sample in a study of neurological immune-mediated disorders. Each CDR3 protein is one row after TCRdb ran MiXCR on the 5' RACE reads. The sample includes over 40,000 distinct CDR3 sequences, roughly 6% of them seen just once. Specimen: CD4+ T cells from blood. The source of these receptors is a woman aged 40-49 years in good health. Each CDR3 is given without its conserved first and last residue. Each record gives: J gene, V gene, CDR3 length, CDR3 protein.

TRBJ2-6 TRBV9 17 ASSGTWDRGSPGANVLT
TRBJ2-5 TRBV7-2 11 ASGEGSGKSQY
TRBJ2-4 TRBV5-1 12 ASSLQGGENIQY
TRBJ2-3 TRBV20-1 13 SARGGAVSTDTQY
TRBJ2-7 TRBV11-2 15 ASSSEGAYFSSYEQY
TRBJ2-1 TRBV5-1 12 ASSFGSSYNEQF
TRBJ2-3 TRBV7-2 11 ASSLGVPSAQY
TRBJ2-3 TRBV29-1 12 SVWTSGSADTQY
TRBJ2-7 TRBV7-2 12 ASSFAPAPSEQY
TRBJ1-3 TRBV4-2 12 ASSQEDPGNTIY
TRBJ2-2 TRBV6-2/TRBV6-3 13 ASSYGDRYTGELF
TRBJ2-1 TRBV9 12 ASSVGSVSGEQF
TRBJ1-2 TRBV12-3/TRBV12-4 11 ASSYTGRPGYT
TRBJ2-1 TRBV5-1 14 ASSLARRGLHNEQF
TRBJ2-1 TRBV27 15 ASSSQGREGLYNEQF
TRBJ2-2 TRBV5-1 16 ASSLISPRAGYTGELF
TRBJ2-2 TRBV12-3/TRBV12-4 12 ASDPMGLGGELF
TRBJ2-7 TRBV7-2 11 ASNFGGVYEQY
TRBJ2-2 TRBV5-1 13 ASSLGRANTGELF
TRBJ2-6 TRBV6-6 16 ASSRMGQLPSGANVLT
TRBJ1-5 TRBV18 14 ASSPQAIRGGQPQH
TRBJ2-6 TRBV5-1 16 ASSLEWEGNSGANVLT
TRBJ2-7 TRBV27 9 ASHRGYEQY
TRBJ2-2 TRBV21-1 15 ASLIEAGGARAGELF
TRBJ2-2 TRBV28 14 ASSLRRPAGAGELF
TRBJ2-5 TRBV7-2 13 ASSPSGRYQETQY
TRBJ2-2 TRBV5-1 11 ASSLATGGELF
TRBJ2-1 TRBV25-1 13 ASRGAGGRSDEQF
TRBJ1-3 TRBV29-1 11 SVNRGIGNTIY
TRBJ2-7 TRBV5-5 13 ASSLLVSGTYEQY
TRBJ2-3 TRBV15 11 ATNSPNTDTQY
TRBJ2-2 TRBV20-1 12 SASPGPNTGELF
TRBJ2-5 TRBV28 12 ASSYRAGRETQY
TRBJ2-7 TRBV5-4 11 ASSPGPRNEQY
TRBJ2-5 TRBV29-1 12 SVGSLAGAETQY
TRBJ2-7 TRBV7-6 13 ASSYRRDRGHEQY
TRBJ2-2 TRBV27 11 ASSLGGTGELF